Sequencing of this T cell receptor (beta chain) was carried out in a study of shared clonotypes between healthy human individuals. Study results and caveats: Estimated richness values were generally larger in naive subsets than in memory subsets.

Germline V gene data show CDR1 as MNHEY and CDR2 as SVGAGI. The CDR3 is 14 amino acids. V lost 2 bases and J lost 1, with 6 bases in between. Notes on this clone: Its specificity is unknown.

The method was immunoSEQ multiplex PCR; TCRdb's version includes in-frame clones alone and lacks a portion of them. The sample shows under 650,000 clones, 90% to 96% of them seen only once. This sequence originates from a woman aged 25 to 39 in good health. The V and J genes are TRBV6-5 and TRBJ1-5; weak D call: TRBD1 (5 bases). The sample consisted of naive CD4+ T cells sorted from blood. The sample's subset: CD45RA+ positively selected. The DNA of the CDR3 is TGTGCCAGCAGTTACGGGGCGAGCAATCAGCCCCAGCATTTT. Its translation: CASSYGASNQPQHF.